This record concerns one T cell receptor (beta chain) sequence. The antigen remains unidentified. Trimming took off 4 bases at V and 0 bases at J, with 10 bases between the two ends. Germline V lookup: CDR1 LGHNA, CDR2 YSLEER. The CDR3 runs 15 residues. The entry originates in a study of shared clonotypes between healthy human individuals. Regarding the study as a whole: Larger estimated richness was generally recorded for naive subsets relative to memory subsets. With several donors compared, 4.5% to 6.5% of naive CD4 clonotypes were shared.

TCRdb keeps only in-frame clones here, not all; method: immunoSEQ multiplex PCR. The data show some 2 million clones, about 95% seen once. In the naive CD8 group, cells lacked CD45RO and were positively selected for CCR7, so terminally differentiated effector memory CD45RA+ cells were left out. V gene TRBV4-3 combines with J gene TRBJ1-3; D possibly corresponds to TRBD1 (6 bases). Sequences were obtained from naive CD8+ T cells sorted from blood. The source of this sequence is a man aged 18 to 29 in good health. The DNA of the CDR3 is TGCGCCAGCAGCCCTGGACAGAGCTCTGGAAACACCATATATTTT. The encoded protein is CASSPGQSSGNTIYF.